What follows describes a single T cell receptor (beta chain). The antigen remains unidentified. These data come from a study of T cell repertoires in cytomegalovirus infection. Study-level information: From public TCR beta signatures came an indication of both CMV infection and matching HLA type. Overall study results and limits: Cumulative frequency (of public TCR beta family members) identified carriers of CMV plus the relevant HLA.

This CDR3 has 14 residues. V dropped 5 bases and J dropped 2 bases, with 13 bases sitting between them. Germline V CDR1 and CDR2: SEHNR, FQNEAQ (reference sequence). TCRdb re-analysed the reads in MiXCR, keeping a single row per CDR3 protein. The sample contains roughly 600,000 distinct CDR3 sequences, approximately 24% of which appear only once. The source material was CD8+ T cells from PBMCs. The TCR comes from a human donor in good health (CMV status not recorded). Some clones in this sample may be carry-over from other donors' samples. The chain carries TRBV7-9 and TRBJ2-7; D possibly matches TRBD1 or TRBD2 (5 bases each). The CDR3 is CASSPQGRTYEQYF. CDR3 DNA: TGTGCCAGCAGCCCGCAGGGACGGACCTACGAGCAGTACTTC.